These T cell receptor beta chains were read from a single sample in a study of neoadjuvant nivolumab and ipilimumab in lung cancer. TCRdb's copy holds only in-frame clones and misses some; the assay was immunoSEQ multiplex PCR. The sample contains 10,000 to 15,000 clones, nearly 97% of which appear only once. The specimen comprised peripheral blood, sampled after neoadjuvant nivolumab, alone or with ipilimumab, at or shortly before surgery. Receptor source: an adult with non-small cell lung cancer. Both conserved end residues are part of each CDR3. The D gene is left open where the match is weak. The listing skips clone size in some rows; elsewhere it reads once, few, many or a size class.

size	V	J	D	DNA	CDR3
-	TRBV2	TRBJ2-5	-	TGTGCCAGCAGTCCGGGTCGGGAGACCCAGTACTTC	CASSPGRETQYF
-	TRBV6-5	TRBJ2-3	-	TGTGCCACCGGTACCGGGACTCAGTTCTATTTT	CATGTGTQFYF
-	TRBV15	TRBJ2-2	-	TGTGCCACCAGCAGAGACAGGGCGAACACCGGGGAGCTGTTTTTT	CATSRDRANTGELFF
few	TRBV14	TRBJ2-7	-	TGTGCCAGCAGCCAGGGGCGCGAGCAGTACTTC	CASSQGREQYF
-	TRBV5-8	TRBJ2-1	-	TGTGCCAGCAGCCTGGACGGCTCCTACAATGAGCAGTTCTTC	CASSLDGSYNEQFF
-	TRBV12-2	TRBJ2-3	-	TGTGCAAGTCGCCCCGGACTAGCGGGAGGGCCCGACACAGATACGCAGTATTTT	CASRPGLAGGPDTDTQYF
-	TRBV6-5	TRBJ2-7	TRBD1	TGTGCCAGCAGCATACAGGGGGGTTACGAGCAGTACTTC	CASSIQGGYEQYF
-	TRBV11-2	TRBJ1-1	TRBD1	TGTGCCAGCAGCATACAGACAGGGGGAGGCACTGAAGCTTTCTTT	CASSIQTGGGTEAFF
-	TRBV5-8	TRBJ2-7	TRBD1	TGTGCCAGCAGCTTTGCCGGGACAGGGGCCACCAGTCCGTACTTC	CASSFAGTGATSPYF
-	TRBV7-3	TRBJ2-5	TRBD2	TGTGCCAGCAGCTTAACCGGACTAGCGGGACGGGAGACCCAGTACTTC	CASSLTGLAGRETQYF
few	TRBV7-9	TRBJ1-5	-	TGTGCCAGCAGCTTGGGCCAGGGGCTGGGCAATCAGCCCCAGCATTTT	CASSLGQGLGNQPQHF
-	TRBV30	TRBJ2-1	-	TGTGCCTGGAGGAGGGGCGAGATGTCCTACAATGAGCAGTTCTTC	CAWRRGEMSYNEQFF
-	TRBV11-2	TRBJ2-1	-	TGTGCCAGCAGCTTAGATATATCGGGTTTGGGAGGCAATGAGCAGTTCTTC	CASSLDISGLGGNEQFF
-	TRBV7-2	TRBJ2-1	TRBD2	TGTGCCAGCAGCGGGACTAGTTCTTGGTCCTACAATGAGCAGTTCTTC	CASSGTSSWSYNEQFF
-	TRBV7-9	TRBJ1-2	TRBD1	TGTGCCAGCAGCTTAGAGGGGGTAAAACGGGACAGGGAAGGCTACACCTTC	CASSLEGVKRDREGYTF
-	TRBV11-2	TRBJ1-2	TRBD1	TGTGCCAGCAGCTTAGAGGGACAGGGGGGATATGGCTACACCTTC	CASSLEGQGGYGYTF
-	TRBV6-5	TRBJ2-4	TRBD1	TGTGCCAGCAGACCCCGGACAGGGGGCGCAGGCATTCAGTACTTC	CASRPRTGGAGIQYF